This T cell receptor beta chain was retrieved from a study of blood T cell repertoires in COVID-19 (TCRdb year 2020). For context, the study as a whole: The collaborator samples originated in the United States, Italy and Spain and spanned the acute and convalescent phases of COVID-19. Where available, HLA class I and class II types were obtained from metadata supplied by the sample provider rather than from assay-based typing. The material from the prospective study consisted of cDNA or gDNA derived from T cells, B-cell-depleted T cells, or PBMCs. Subjects who had been exposed to COVID-19, were actively infected with it, or had recovered from it provided the deeply sampled blood TCRbeta repertoires that made up the dataset. Nearly every sample came with metadata listing a de-identified subject ID, COVID-19 status, age in years and sex. The repertoires were released in a freely available public database intended as a resource for research on the immune response to SARS-CoV-2. The samples were drawn from the first 160 participants of the ongoing ImmuneRACE study and from about 1,200 subjects provided by 6 global collaborators. Results and caveats for the whole study, not just this receptor: The quantity of clinical and demographic metadata differed by source and by participant and was supplied without curation.

Collaborating institutions collected whole blood in K2EDTA tubes following their own protocols. For TCRbeta analysis, collaborators shipped samples in one of three forms: frozen whole blood, isolated PBMCs, or DNA extracted from either of those sample types. As for this clone: The antigen this receptor binds is unknown. Qualities for individual bases were not recorded, and no much larger clone is one base off.

The immunoSEQ Assay, a bias-controlled multiplex PCR, was used to amplify TCRbeta CDR3 regions from genomic DNA. In the original analysis: Nucleated cell counts per sample were estimated from amplification of reference gene primers within the assay. Sequence reads were collapsed and filtered to measure the absolute abundance of every unique TCRbeta CDR3 rearrangement. For each sample, productive Simpson clonality was calculated by taking the square root of Simpson's diversity index across productive rearrangements. Here the immuneACCESS table is served through TCRdb, limited to in-frame sequences with V and J called. Missing clones are a known gap in these copies; in checked studies unresolved V genes cover under half, and the rest lacks a known reason. V, J and clone size were drawn from that table, and D and trimming were deduced from the DNA. The sample includes some 70,000 clones, with roughly 88% observed a single time. The ten largest make up about 2.4% of the sample.

The germline V gene provides CDR1 MNHNS and CDR2 SASEGT. V is clipped by 3 bases and J by 3 bases, and the sequence between their germline boundaries is 6 bases long. The CDR3 has 14 amino acids, counting the end cysteine and phenylalanine. Only the CDR3 DNA is retained, 42 bases long and in frame from the first base. Material for sequencing was peripheral blood. In this chain, TRBV6-1 is recombined with TRBJ1-6; too little of a D gene remains to name it. This receptor was identified in a human donor in a cohort sampled during active COVID-19. The base sequence is TGTGCCAGCAGTGAGCGGAACTATAATTCACCCCTCCACTTT. It translates as CASSERNYNSPLHF.